This TCR beta chain derives from a study of regulatory T cells in long-lasting Graves disease. V was pared by 1 base and J by 0 bases, with 3 bases between. Germline CDR1 is KGHSH and CDR2 is LQKENI. The CDR3 is 13 residues long. Construction of TCR beta libraries relied on iRepertoire HTBI primers and on Arm-PCR targeting CDR3 regions. MiXCR was run by TCRdb on the multiplex PCR reads, yielding one entry per CDR3 protein. The sample has about 220,000 distinct CDR3 sequences; approximately 16% are singletons. This clonotype occurred many times. Regarding time point: newly diagnosed GD, antithyroid drugs for less than 3 months. The TCR library was made from RNA extracted from PBMCs.

This sequence was found in a female donor with Graves disease. Sequenced here: peripheral blood mononuclear cells (PBMCs), sampled at new diagnosis, from a patient treated with antithyroid drugs. V gene TRBV18 combines with J gene TRBJ1-1, with no clear D. CDR3 loop: CASSPLLNTEAFF. Written as DNA, the CDR3 is TGTGCCAGCTCACCACTGCTGAACACTGAAGCTTTCTTT.